This T cell receptor beta chain emerged from a study of T cell clonality in common variable immunodeficiency. General study findings and limits: Common variable immunodeficiency TCR beta sequences reportedly had fewer deletions and N-nucleotide insertions. CVID subjects had higher TCRbeta clonality than healthy controls, most marked in about a third. Fewer TCRbeta clones were shared among CVID subjects than controls.

Profiled with immunoSEQ multiplex PCR; TCRdb holds only in-frame clones, not every one. The sample counts 35,000 or so clones, none seen once; the ten largest own 6% to 6.5%. This clone was found a few times. Its antigen is as yet unknown. The CDR3 extends 3 residues past the end of the read, so its final part is completed from the germline J gene. Of CVID subjects, more than twelve were female and over 25 male, mean age roughly 40. Blood came from CVID subjects not ill and not taking immunomodulatory or immunosuppressive medication. Between the trimmed V and J ends, which lost 6 bases and 4 bases, there was a span of 19 bases. The CDR3 is made up of 17 amino acids. Germline-derived CDR1 and CDR2 are LNHDA and SQIVND (reference sequence).

Material for sequencing was peripheral blood mononuclear cells. The clonotype originates from a human donor with common variable immunodeficiency. The chain links TRBV19 to TRBJ1-6, with D maybe TRBD1 (6 bases). Partial CDR3 DNA: TGTGCCAGTAGCTTACAGGGAAACAAGGGGTATAATTCACCC. It yields the protein CASSLQGNKGYNSP. The whole CDR3 is CASSLQGNKGYNSPLHF.